These 19 T cell receptor beta chains came from one sample sequenced in a study of T cell responses to AZD1222 COVID-19 vaccine. This table comes from immunoSEQ multiplex PCR, and its TCRdb copy is limited to in-frame clones, with some not included. This sample carries around 110,000 clones, 90% of them seen once, and the ten largest clones take 8%. Material: peripheral blood, obtained 28 days after the second AZD1222 dose. The receptors stem from an adult who received the AZD1222 COVID-19 vaccine.

The gene calls are TRBV15 and TRBJ2-1; D may be TRBD1 or TRBD2 (5 bases each). Germline V gene sequence: CDR1 LNHNV, CDR2 YYDKDF (reference sequence). The CDR3 loop spans 18 amino acids. Trimming took 11 bases from V and 2 from J, leaving 28 bases between them. The CDR3: CAAGATGAKLRAYNEQFF. The CDR3 DNA is TGTGCCGCAGGAGCGACCGGGGCAAAGTTAAGGGCCTACAATGAGCAGTTCTTC.

The chain recombines TRBV9 with TRBJ1-2; 8 bases are shared with TRBD1. There are 14 residues in the CDR3. Trimming at V came to 1 base and at J to 6 bases, leaving 5 bases not matched to a gene. Per germline, CDR1 SGDLS and CDR2 YYNGEE. CDR3 bases: TGTGCCAGCAGCGTAAATCAGGGGGCCAATGGCTACACCTTC. Translation gives CASSVNQGANGYTF.

This clone showed up just a few times. The V call is TRBV6-5, the J call TRBJ1-5; D remains unclear. Germline lookup yields CDR1 MNHEY and CDR2 SVGAGI. Trimming pared 6 bases from V and 6 bases from J, leaving 12 bases between. CDR3 length: 13 residues. The CDR3 nucleotides are TGTGCCAGCAGCTCCCCGGGCGGTCAGCCCCAGCATTTT. Its translation: CASSSPGGQPQHF.

The CDR3 loop reads CSAGGGAVSPDTQYF. The CDR3 DNA reads as TGCAGCGCTGGGGGTGGGGCGGTTAGCCCAGATACGCAGTATTTT. The V and J genes are TRBV29-1 and TRBJ2-3; tentatively, D is TRBD1 or TRBD2 (5 bases each). Germline assignment: CDR1 SQVTM and CDR2 ANQGSEA. This CDR3 has 15 amino acids. V lost 7 bases to trimming and J lost 4 bases, with 21 bases between them.

This clone was seen once. The chain has TRBV5-1 and TRBJ1-6; 7 bases are shared with TRBD1. Germline CDR1 reads SGHRS; CDR2 reads YFSETQ. V lost 4 bases and J lost 7; bases outside the gene matches: 11. The CDR3 is 16 residues long. The CDR3 DNA reads as TGCGCCAGCAGCGCCCAGCTCAGGGGGGAGAATTCACCCCTCCACTTT. Its translation is CASSAQLRGENSPLHF.

V and J are TRBV29-1 and TRBJ2-1; TRBD2 agrees at 9 bases. This CDR3 has 14 amino acids. Per the germline V gene, CDR1 is SQVTM and CDR2 is ANQGSEA. V lost 8 bases and J lost 7; bases outside the gene matches: 12. DNA for the CDR3: TGCAGCTCTACGCGGCGGGGGGGCCGGAATGAGCAGTTCTTC. It yields the protein CSSTRRGGRNEQFF.

J is TRBJ2-5 and V is TRBV6-2 or TRBV6-3, with D perhaps TRBD1 (6 bases). V lost 0 bases, J lost 2 bases, and 16 bases lay in between. Germline V gene data show CDR1 as MNHEY and CDR2 as SVGEGT. The CDR3 spans 17 residues. Written as DNA, the CDR3 is TGTGCCAGCAGTTACTCGGGGTTCAGGGACAAGCAAGAGACCCAGTACTTC. This gives the protein CASSYSGFRDKQETQYF.

The J gene is TRBJ2-7, the V gene TRBV27; D may be TRBD2 (6 bases). This CDR3 is 13 amino acids long. CDR1 and CDR2 from the germline V gene are MNHEY and SMNVEV (reference sequence). Here the CDR3 DNA reads TGTGACCACAAGGAGGGTGTAGGCTACGAGCAGTACTTC. Its translation is CDHKEGVGYEQYF.

The CDR3 nucleotides read TGTGCCAGCAGCAGGATGGGGGGCGTAGATACGCAGTATTTT. It is translated as CASSRMGGVDTQYF. The chain has TRBV6-5 and TRBJ2-3, with D perhaps given as TRBD1 or TRBD2 (6 bases each). Trimming took 6 bases from V and 5 from J, leaving 15 bases between them. The CDR3 totals 14 residues. Per the germline V gene, CDR1 is MNHEY and CDR2 is SVGAGI.

Worth noting for this clone: Other DNA sequences in the same sample also yield this CDR3. J is TRBJ1-5 and V is TRBV9; D is possibly TRBD1 (5 bases). CDR1 and CDR2 (germline): SGDLS, YYNGEE. Trimming left V 0 bases short and J 4 bases short, with 8 bases between. The CDR3 covers 14 residues. The CDR3, as DNA: TGTGCCAGCAGCGTAGGGGCAGGGAATCAGCCCCAGCATTTT. Translation gives CASSVGAGNQPQHF.

The V and J genes are TRBV18 and TRBJ2-5; 11 positions match TRBD1. The germline CDR1 and CDR2 sequences are KGHSH and LQKENI. The CDR3 consists of 15 residues. The trim removed 6 bases at V and 4 bases at J, leaving 7 bases unmatched. The CDR3 sequence: CASSRDRGFGETQYF. In DNA, the CDR3 is TGTGCCAGCTCCCGGGACAGGGGGTTTGGAGAGACCCAGTACTTC.

A single count supports this clone. V gene TRBV5-1 combines with J gene TRBJ2-5; 10 bases agree with TRBD1. Trimming cost V 4 bases and J 4 bases; bases outside gene matches: 1. From germline, CDR1 is SGHRS and CDR2 YFSETQ. The CDR3 has 13 amino acids. The CDR3 sequence: CASSGDRGETQYF. In nucleotides, the CDR3 is TGCGCCAGCAGCGGGGACAGGGGAGAGACCCAGTACTTC.

The genes are TRBV7-3 and TRBJ1-6; D unclear. Germline lookup yields CDR1 SGHTA and CDR2 FQGTGA. The CDR3 totals 15 residues. Deletions cut 2 bases from V and 6 bases from J, with 11 bases between. CDR3 amino acids: CASSLSGLSNSPLHF. The CDR3 nucleotides read TGTGCCAGCAGCTTATCCGGGTTGAGTAATTCACCCCTCCACTTT.

The chain couples TRBV5-6 to TRBJ2-3, with 10 bases identical to TRBD1. V shed 4 bases, J shed 0 bases, and the junction held 5 bases outside the gene matches. Germline CDR1 SGHDT, CDR2 YYEEEE. The CDR3 spans 16 residues. As DNA, the CDR3 is TGTGCCAGCAGCACCCGGACAGGGGGTAGCACAGATACGCAGTATTTT. It translates to CASSTRTGGSTDTQYF.

This chain uses TRBV6-1 with TRBJ2-7; 8 bases fit TRBD2. Germline loops: CDR1 MNHNS, CDR2 SASEGT. J gave up 12 bases and V 4 bases, and 20 bases lay outside the gene matches. The CDR3 is made up of 16 amino acids. The CDR3 protein is CASSGPGSGGTYEWYF. CDR3 DNA sequence: TGTGCCAGCAGTGGACCGGGGAGCGGGGGAACCTACGAGTGGTACTTC.

The chain is built from TRBV19 and TRBJ1-2; 8 bases match TRBD1. Looked up from germline, CDR1 is LNHDA and CDR2 is SQIVND (reference sequence). The CDR3 is made up of 16 amino acids. The J segment lost 0 bases and the V segment lost 6 bases, leaving 9 bases of the junction unmatched. Here the CDR3 reads CASRLGTGSANYGYTF. DNA for the CDR3: TGTGCCAGTAGACTCGGGACAGGCTCAGCTAACTATGGCTACACCTTC. The variable domain in full, with the rest retrieved from reference TRBV19 and TRBJ1-2, is DGGITQSPKYLFRKEGQNVTLSCEQNLNHDAMYWYRQDPGQGLRLIYYSQIVNDFQKGDIAEGYSVSREKKESFPLTVTSAQKNPTAFYLCASRLGTGSANYGYTFGSGTRLTVV.

The chain combines TRBV5-1 with TRBJ2-1; a possible D gene is TRBD1 (5 bases). Deletions cut 0 bases from V and 10 bases from J, with 5 bases between. This CDR3 has 11 residues. The germline gives CDR1 SGHRS, CDR2 YFSETQ. The CDR3 here is CASSLDREQFF. CDR3 nucleotide sequence: TGCGCCAGCAGCTTGGACAGGGAGCAGTTCTTC.

V and J are TRBV29-1 and TRBJ2-2; D possibly uses TRBD1 or TRBD2 (5 bases each). Germline CDR1 reads SQVTM; CDR2 reads ANQGSEA. Trimming pared 6 bases from V and 8 bases from J, leaving 25 bases between. This CDR3 is 16 amino acids long. CDR3 DNA sequence: TGCAGCGTCAGAGGGGTGTCGGGCCCGGTCGGGGGGGAGCTGTTTTTT. It yields the protein CSVRGVSGPVGGELFF.

The V gene is TRBV27, the J gene TRBJ2-2, with 10 bases fitting TRBD2. The CDR3 contains 18 residues. Germline V gene data show CDR1 as MNHEY and CDR2 as SMNVEV (reference sequence). V shed 2 bases, J shed 1 base, and the junction held 7 bases outside the gene matches. The CDR3 protein is CASSLRGAGGLNTGELFF. CDR3 nucleotide sequence: TGTGCCAGCAGTTTAAGGGGAGCGGGGGGGTTGAACACCGGGGAGCTGTTTTTT.